Presented here are 26 T cell receptor beta chains from one specimen sequenced in a study of cytomegalovirus exposure and HLA in healthy donors. Primers for the PCR totalled 60 Vbeta and 13 Jbeta. Only in-frame clones appear in the TCRdb table, and some are missing; sequencing was by immunoSEQ multiplex PCR. In the table there are about 99,000 clones, 10% of which are singletons. Sequenced: PBMCs. Receptors originate from a man between 40 and 49 years old in good health and CMV-seropositive.

This clone was observed a handful of times. The rearrangement uses TRBV10-1 and TRBJ2-7, with TRBD2 matching 11 bases. CDR1 and CDR2 (germline): WNHNN, SYGVQD (reference sequence). The CDR3 loop spans 15 amino acids. J was trimmed by 3 bases and V by 0 bases; bases with no gene match: 1. The CDR3 region is CASSESGTSGYEQYF. CDR3 nucleotides: TGCGCCAGCAGTGAGTCCGGGACTAGCGGCTACGAGCAGTACTTC.

This clone was counted only a few times. The chain carries TRBV4-3 and TRBJ2-7, with TRBD1 matching over 12 bases. CDR1 and CDR2 from the germline V gene are LGHNA and YSLEER. CDR3 length: 15 amino acids. With 3 bases clipped from V and 2 bases from J, the junction kept 2 bases outside the gene matches. Here the CDR3 reads CASSHGTGGAYEQYF. Written as DNA, the CDR3 is TGCGCCAGCAGCCACGGGACAGGGGGCGCCTACGAGCAGTACTTC.

The chain carries TRBV25-1 and TRBJ2-1; possible D gene TRBD1, 7 bases. CDR1 and CDR2 from the germline V gene are MGHDK and SYGVNS. This CDR3 is 15 amino acids long. Trimming stripped 0 bases from V and 9 bases from J, with 15 bases between. The CDR3: CASSEYGTAEGEQFF. The CDR3 DNA is TGTGCCAGCAGTGAATACGGGACAGCGGAGGGTGAGCAGTTCTTC.

This clone has a handful of counts. V and J are TRBV13 and TRBJ2-7; 10 bases line up with TRBD2. Germline V gives CDR1 PRHDT, CDR2 FYEKMQ (reference sequence). The CDR3 runs to 17 residues. V shed 0 bases and J 6 bases; nucleotides not matched to a gene: 11. The CDR3 loop reads CASSLGTSGRMGGEQYF. The CDR3 DNA follows: TGTGCCAGCAGCTTAGGGACTAGCGGGCGTATGGGGGGCGAGCAGTACTTC.

The genes are TRBV6-1 and TRBJ1-3; D not certain. The V gene's germline CDR1 is MNHNS and CDR2 SASEGT. CDR3 length: 13 amino acids. V was trimmed by 6 bases and J by 0 bases, leaving 6 bases between them. The CDR3 loop is CASRTTSGNTIYF. CDR3 DNA sequence: TGTGCCAGCAGGACAACCTCTGGAAACACCATATATTTT.

This clone occurred a few times. V is TRBV2 and J is TRBJ2-1; perhaps TRBD1 as D (6 bases). The CDR3 extends over 12 amino acids. Germline V lookup: CDR1 SNHLY, CDR2 FYNNEI. Deletions cut 6 bases from V and 8 bases from J, with 11 bases between. The CDR3 sequence: CASSQTGHEQFF. CDR3 DNA sequence: TGTGCCAGCAGCCAGACAGGACATGAGCAGTTCTTC.

V gene TRBV11-2 combines with J gene TRBJ2-5; D remains unclear. V was clipped by 2 bases and J by 2 bases, with 3 bases between them. This CDR3 contains 12 residues. The germline V gene encodes CDR1 SGHAT and CDR2 FQNNGV. The CDR3: CASSLQQETQYF. DNA for the CDR3: TGTGCCAGCAGCTTACAGCAAGAGACCCAGTACTTC.

This clone has only a few counts. The rearrangement joins TRBV2 to TRBJ1-1, with 10 bases aligning to TRBD1. The CDR3 contains 13 residues. Germline trimming cut 8 bases from V and 4 bases from J; bases unmatched to any gene: 4. Germline V gene sequence: CDR1 SNHLY, CDR2 FYNNEI. CDR3 sequence: CASGQGEGTEAFF. DNA of the CDR3: TGTGCCAGCGGACAGGGGGAAGGCACTGAAGCTTTCTTT. Combining the CDR3 with reference TRBV2 and TRBJ1-1 gives the whole variable domain EPEVTQTPSHQVTQMGQEVILRCVPISNHLYFYWYRQILGQKVEFLVSFYNNEISEKSEIFDDQFSVERPDGSNFTLKIRSTKLEDSAMYFCASGQGEGTEAFFGQGTRLTVV.

The chain is built from TRBV7-9 and TRBJ2-7; D call uncertain. Germline V lookup: CDR1 SEHNR, CDR2 FQNEAQ (reference sequence). V was pared by 4 bases and J by 4 bases, with 17 bases between. CDR3 length equals 15 residues. CDR3 DNA sequence: TGTGCCAGCAGCTCGGGTGACCAGTCCCCGTACGAGCAGTACTTC. Translated: CASSSGDQSPYEQYF.

Only a few counts were recorded for this clone. The J gene is TRBJ1-3, the V gene TRBV9; perhaps TRBD1 as D (5 bases). Germline values: CDR1 SGDLS, CDR2 YYNGEE. Trimming cost V 3 bases and J 0 bases, with 7 bases left between them. This CDR3 is 14 amino acids long. CDR3 sequence: CASSATDSGNTIYF. CDR3 nucleotide sequence: TGTGCCAGCAGCGCGACAGACTCTGGAAACACCATATATTTT. The full variable domain, with the rest looked up from reference TRBV9 and TRBJ1-3, is DSGVTQTPKHLITATGQRVTLRCSPRSGDLSVYWYQQSLDQGLQFLIQYYNGEERAKGNILERFSAQQFPDLHSELNLSSLELGDSALYFCASSATDSGNTIYFGEGSWLTVV.

V gene TRBV5-1 combines with J gene TRBJ1-3; the D gene is possibly TRBD1 (6 bases). The CDR3 contains 15 residues. Trimming removed 1 base from V and 4 bases from J, with 12 bases in between. Looked up from germline, CDR1 is SGHRS and CDR2 is YFSETQ. CDR3 residues: CASSLTTGQGNTIYF. The CDR3 nucleotides are TGCGCCAGCAGCTTGACCACAGGGCAAGGAAACACCATATATTTT.

The gene calls are TRBV9 and TRBJ2-5; 10 positions agree with TRBD1. In germline, CDR1 is SGDLS, CDR2 YYNGEE. Trimming cost V 0 bases and J 5 bases; bases outside gene matches: 4. There are 15 residues in the CDR3. The CDR3 here is CASSVGTGGDETQYF. The CDR3, as DNA: TGTGCCAGCAGCGTAGGGACAGGGGGAGACGAGACCCAGTACTTC. Drawing the rest from reference TRBV9 and TRBJ2-5, the complete variable domain is DSGVTQTPKHLITATGQRVTLRCSPRSGDLSVYWYQQSLDQGLQFLIQYYNGEERAKGNILERFSAQQFPDLHSELNLSSLELGDSALYFCASSVGTGGDETQYFGPGTRLLVL.

The rearrangement joins TRBV7-3 to TRBJ2-2; possible D gene TRBD2, 7 bases. The CDR3 runs to 13 residues. Germline CDR1 reads SGHTA; CDR2 reads FQGTGA. Trimming left V 5 bases short and J 6 bases short, with 10 bases between. This chain's CDR3 is CASSGGGAGELFF. CDR3 DNA: TGTGCCAGCAGCGGAGGGGGGGCCGGGGAGCTGTTTTTT.

This rearrangement joins TRBV7-9 to TRBJ1-1; D gene uncertain. CDR1 is SEHNR and CDR2 is FQNEAQ in the germline V gene (reference sequence). Trimming left V 5 bases short and J 3 bases short, with 4 bases between. CDR3 length: 11 amino acids. This CDR3 is CASSRDTEAFF. The CDR3 coding sequence is TGTGCCAGCAGCCGAGACACTGAAGCTTTCTTT.

This clone turned up a few times. The chain carries TRBV7-8 and TRBJ2-7; TRBD1 is a possible D gene (6 bases). V was cut by 5 bases and J by 2 bases, with 13 bases left in between. The V gene's germline CDR1 is SGHVS and CDR2 FQNEAQ. The CDR3 runs 14 residues. DNA of the CDR3: TGTGCCAGCAGCCATTTGACAGGCCCCTACGAGCAGTACTTC. This sequence encodes CASSHLTGPYEQYF.

This clone was detected only a few times. The V call is TRBV29-1, the J call TRBJ2-7, with TRBD2 matching over 7 bases. Germline CDR1 and CDR2: SQVTM and ANQGSEA. The CDR3 loop spans 17 amino acids. Trimming took 6 bases from V and 0 from J; bases not matched to a gene: 17. CDR3 loop: CSVWGEFSGRNSYEQYF. The CDR3 DNA reads TGCAGCGTCTGGGGGGAGTTTAGCGGGCGCAACTCCTACGAGCAGTACTTC.

This chain joins TRBV11-1 and TRBJ2-2; D may be TRBD1 (6 bases). The CDR3 has 15 residues. Trimming cost V 6 bases and J 3 bases, with 14 bases left between them. Germline CDR1 SGHAT, CDR2 FQDESV (reference sequence). DNA for the CDR3: TGTGCCAGCAGACCCGGACAGCCCTACACCGGGGAGCTGTTTTTT. Residues: CASRPGQPYTGELFF.

The chain carries TRBV5-1 and TRBJ1-4; TRBD1 agrees at 7 bases. CDR3 length equals 15 residues. Germline V gene lookup returns CDR1 SGHRS and CDR2 YFSETQ. Unmatched junction bases numbered 7, after V lost 0 bases and J lost 8 bases. CDR3 protein: CASSLAGQLHEKLFF. CDR3 nucleotide sequence: TGCGCCAGCAGCTTGGCGGGACAGCTCCACGAAAAACTGTTTTTT. The whole variable domain, filled in from reference TRBV5-1 and TRBJ1-4, reads KAGVTQTPRYLIKTRGQQVTLSCSPISGHRSVSWYQQTPGQGLQFLFEYFSETQRNKGNFPGRFSGRQFSNSRSEMNVSTLELGDSALYLCASSLAGQLHEKLFFGSGTQLSVL.

This clone was detected a few times. The V and J genes are TRBV4-3 and TRBJ1-5; possible D gene TRBD1, 5 bases. V was trimmed by 0 bases and J by 6 bases, leaving 12 bases between them. This CDR3 has 15 amino acids. Germline V lookup: CDR1 LGHNA, CDR2 YSLEER. The CDR3: CASSQDNRGSQPQHF. CDR3 in DNA: TGCGCCAGCAGCCAAGATAATAGGGGAAGTCAGCCCCAGCATTTT.

This clone was picked up a small number of times. The V and J genes are TRBV7-3 and TRBJ2-3; the D gene is possibly TRBD1 (6 bases). The CDR3 covers 13 residues. Trimming removed 6 bases at V and 4 bases at J, with 11 bases between. Germline lookup yields CDR1 SGHTA and CDR2 FQGTGA. The CDR3 DNA follows: TGTGCCAGCAGACTAACAGGGTCAGATACGCAGTATTTT. Translated: CASRLTGSDTQYF. Full variable domain (remainder filled in from reference TRBV7-3 and TRBJ2-3): GAGVSQTPSNKVTEKGKYVELRCDPISGHTALYWYRQSLGQGPEFLIYFQGTGAADDSGLPNDRFFAVRPEGSVSTLKIQRTERGDSAVYLCASRLTGSDTQYFGPGTRLTVL.

The V gene is TRBV7-2, the J gene TRBJ2-7, with D possibly matching TRBD2 (6 bases). Germline lookup yields CDR1 SGHTA and CDR2 FQGNSA. Deletions cut 3 bases from V and 0 bases from J, with 18 bases between. This CDR3 comprises 17 residues. The CDR3: CASSFLSGSGISYEQYF. CDR3 DNA sequence: TGTGCCAGCAGCTTCCTTAGTGGTAGCGGAATCTCCTACGAGCAGTACTTC.

The chain recombines TRBV9 with TRBJ2-1; 7 bases line up with TRBD1. Trimming removed 2 bases from V and 7 bases from J; junction bases left unmatched: 9. Germline assignment: CDR1 SGDLS and CDR2 YYNGEE. The CDR3 covers 15 residues. CDR3 nucleotides: TGTGCCAGCAGCGTTACAGGGGATAGTAGAAATGAGCAGTTCTTC. Translating gives CASSVTGDSRNEQFF. The complete variable domain, with remaining parts taken from reference TRBV9 and TRBJ2-1, reads DSGVTQTPKHLITATGQRVTLRCSPRSGDLSVYWYQQSLDQGLQFLIQYYNGEERAKGNILERFSAQQFPDLHSELNLSSLELGDSALYFCASSVTGDSRNEQFFGPGTRLTVL.

This clone was recorded a few times. The chain carries TRBV28 and TRBJ2-5; 8 bases fit TRBD2. The CDR3 sequence is 15 residues long. Unmatched junction bases numbered 11, after V lost 10 bases and J lost 1 base. Germline V gene sequence: CDR1 MDHEN, CDR2 SYDVKM. The CDR3 nucleotides read TGTGCCACTCGATCACTAGCGGAGTCCCAAGAGACCCAGTACTTC. Translation gives CATRSLAESQETQYF. The whole variable domain, filled in from reference TRBV28 and TRBJ2-5, reads DVKVTQSSRYLVKRTGEKVFLECVQDMDHENMFWYRQDPGLGLRLIYFSYDVKMKEKGDIPEGYSVSREKKERFSLILESASTNQTSMYLCATRSLAESQETQYFGPGTRLLVL.

The rearrangement joins TRBV4-2 to TRBJ2-1; 8 bases are shared with TRBD2. This CDR3 has 17 residues. V lost 0 bases and J lost 5; bases outside the gene matches: 9. The germline V gene has CDR1 LGHNA and CDR2 YNFKEQ. The CDR3 nucleotides are TGTGCCAGCAGCCAAGATCCTTCCAGCGGGAGTCACAATGAGCAGTTCTTC. It is translated as CASSQDPSSGSHNEQFF.

In this sample, this clone turned up a few times. The chain is built from TRBV11-2 and TRBJ2-7; D is unresolved. The germline V gene has CDR1 SGHAT and CDR2 FQNNGV. Trimming stripped 5 bases from V and 2 bases from J, with 10 bases between. CDR3 size: 13 residues. The chain's CDR3 is CASSPTPTYEQYF. DNA for the CDR3: TGTGCCAGCAGCCCCACACCGACCTACGAGCAGTACTTC.

This clone was picked up a small number of times. The chain couples TRBV7-3 to TRBJ2-3, with TRBD2 matching over 9 bases. Unmatched junction bases numbered 3, after V lost 4 bases and J lost 4 bases. Germline V lookup: CDR1 SGHTA, CDR2 FQGTGA. The CDR3 has 14 amino acids. CDR3 DNA: TGTGCCAGCAGCTCTAGCGGGACGGCAGATACGCAGTATTTT. Protein sequence: CASSSSGTADTQYF.